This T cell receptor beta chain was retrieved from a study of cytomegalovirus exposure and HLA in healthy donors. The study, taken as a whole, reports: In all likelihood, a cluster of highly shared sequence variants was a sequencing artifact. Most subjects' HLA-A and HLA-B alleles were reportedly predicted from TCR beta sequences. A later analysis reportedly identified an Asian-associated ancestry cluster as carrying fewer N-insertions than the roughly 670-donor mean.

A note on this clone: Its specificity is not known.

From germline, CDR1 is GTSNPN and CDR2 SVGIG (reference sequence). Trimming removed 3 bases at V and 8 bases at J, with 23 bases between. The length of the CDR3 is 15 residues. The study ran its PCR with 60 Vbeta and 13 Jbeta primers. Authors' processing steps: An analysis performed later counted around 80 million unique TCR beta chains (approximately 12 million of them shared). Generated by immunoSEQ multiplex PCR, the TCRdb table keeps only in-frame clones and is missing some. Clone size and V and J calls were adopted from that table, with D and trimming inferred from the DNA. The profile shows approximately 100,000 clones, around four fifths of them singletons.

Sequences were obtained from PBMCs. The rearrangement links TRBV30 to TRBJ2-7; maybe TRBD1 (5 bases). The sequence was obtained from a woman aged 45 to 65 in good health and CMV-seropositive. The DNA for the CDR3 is TGTGCCTGGAGGCTCAGGGCCACCCTATTGAGGAAGCAGTACTTC. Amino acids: CAWRLRATLLRKQYF. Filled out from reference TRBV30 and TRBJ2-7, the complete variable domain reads SQTIHQWPATLVQPVGSPLSLECTVEGTSNPNLYWYRQAAGRGLQLLFYSVGIGQISSEVPQNLSASRPQDRQFILSSKKLLLSDSGFYLCAWRLRATLLRKQYFGPGTRLTVT.